This TCR beta chain was sequenced for a study of cytomegalovirus exposure and HLA in healthy donors. There are 14 residues in the CDR3. V lost 7 bases and J lost 3; bases outside the gene matches: 7. Looked up from germline, CDR1 is MNHNS and CDR2 is SASEGT. 13 Jbeta primers and 60 Vbeta primers were used for the PCR. Produced via immunoSEQ multiplex PCR; TCRdb's table is partial and in-frame only. Seen here are 140,000 to 150,000 clones, roughly 90% observed once, and the top ten hold about 0.51%. Findings and caveats of the study: The study designated 150 to 200 TCR beta chains cytomegalovirus-associated.

A note on this clone: Antigen specificity is unknown.

The clonotype originates from a woman aged 40 to 50 in good health and CMV-seronegative. Sequencing was performed on PBMCs. The V and J genes are TRBV6-1 and TRBJ1-1; 8 positions match TRBD1. The CDR3 nucleotides read TGTGCCAGCACTGGACAGGGAGGGTACACTGAAGCTTTCTTT. Translated: CASTGQGGYTEAFF.